The 25 T cell receptor beta chains presented below share a single source sample, sequenced in a study of beta chain features in type 1 diabetes (dated by TCRdb to 2016 to 2019). Receptors were amplified or captured by the immunoSEQ multiplex PCR assay. The entire amount of isolated RNA was reverse transcribed using the High Capacity cDNA Reverse Transcription Kit, so the sequenced TCRB transcripts were expressed ones. Entries here come from immuneACCESS through TCRdb and include only in-frame sequences with V and J called. Some clones fail to appear in such tables; in the studies checked, an unresolved V gene covers under half of the shortfall, and the cause of the remainder is unknown. The sample has around 300,000 clones on record, 14% of them singletons. The top ten hold more than 6.5% of the sample. The sequenced material came from central memory CD4+ T cells from blood. These receptors were obtained from a young man in good health.

V gene TRBV6-1 combines with J gene TRBJ1-2, with 7 bases identical to TRBD1. With V trimmed by 8 bases and J by 8 bases, 5 bases remained unmatched. This CDR3 is 11 amino acids long. Looked up from germline, CDR1 is MNHNS and CDR2 is SASEGT. CDR3 DNA: TGTGCCAGCGGAAAGACAGGGGGCTACACCTTC. Translated: CASGKTGGYTF.

This clone came up a few times. The J gene is TRBJ2-3, the V gene TRBV10-2, with TRBD2 matching over 12 bases. There are 14 residues in the CDR3. V was pared by 7 bases and J by 6 bases, with 5 bases of the junction left unmatched. Germline CDR1 is WSHSY and CDR2 is SAAADI. CDR3 amino acids: CASKTSGGPDTQYF. The CDR3 DNA is TGCGCCAGCAAGACTAGCGGGGGACCTGATACGCAGTATTTT.

With regard to this clone: The same CDR3 arises from other DNA sequences in this sample as well. The gene calls are TRBV27 and TRBJ2-3; D gene ambiguous. Per germline, CDR1 MNHEY and CDR2 SMNVEV (reference sequence). CDR3 length: 13 amino acids. V lost 2 bases and J 4 bases, leaving 7 bases between the germline ends. The CDR3 loop is CASSLRGADTQYF. The CDR3 nucleotides are TGTGCCAGCAGTTTAAGAGGCGCAGATACGCAGTATTTT.

The V gene is TRBV9, the J gene TRBJ1-4; D not resolved. This CDR3 comprises 15 residues. CDR1 is SGDLS, CDR2 YYNGEE, per germline. Trimming shortened V by 3 bases and J by 8 bases, and 17 bases separated the two germline ends. The CDR3 reads CASSEGARSIEKLFF. The CDR3, as DNA: TGTGCCAGCAGCGAAGGTGCACGGTCTATCGAAAAACTGTTTTTT.

This clone was observed a few times. The V call is TRBV9, the J call TRBJ2-6; D gene uncertain. Germline V lookup: CDR1 SGDLS, CDR2 YYNGEE. The length of the CDR3 is 15 residues. V was trimmed by 5 bases and J by 2 bases, leaving 11 bases between them. CDR3 DNA: TGTGCCAGCAGTCGGATGGGAACTGGGGCCAACGTCCTGACTTTC. This sequence encodes CASSRMGTGANVLTF.

This clone was counted ten times or more. The chain uses TRBV21-1 and TRBJ2-7. TRBV21-1 is listed as a pseudogene. The CDR3 loop spans 15 amino acids. CDR3 amino acids: CASSNRGLGSYEQYV. CDR3 bases: TGTGCCAGCAGCAATCGGGGGCTAGGGTCCTACGAGCAGTACGTC.

This clone was seen more than once but under ten times. This chain connects TRBV30 to TRBJ1-1, with D hard to call. V was shortened by 3 bases and J by 0 bases, with 17 bases between the two germline ends. Germline V gene data show CDR1 as GTSNPN and CDR2 as SVGIG (reference sequence). The CDR3 extends over 16 amino acids. CDR3: CAWSAPGGNMNTEAFF. The CDR3 bases are TGTGCCTGGAGCGCCCCAGGCGGAAACATGAACACTGAAGCTTTCTTT.

The table lists this clone with a few counts. V gene TRBV27 combines with J gene TRBJ1-1, with a weak D call TRBD1 (5 bases). CDR1 and CDR2 (germline): MNHEY, SMNVEV (reference sequence). CDR3 length equals 15 residues. V lost 5 bases, J lost 9 bases, and 22 bases lay in between. The CDR3 here is CASSPSRRGPSKAFF. For the CDR3, the DNA is TGTGCCAGCAGTCCTTCCCGGCGGGGCCCTTCTAAAGCTTTCTTT.

The V call is TRBV30, the J call TRBJ1-5, with TRBD1 matching over 7 bases. The germline V gene encodes CDR1 GTSNPN and CDR2 SVGIG (reference sequence). V lost 3 bases and J lost 9; bases outside the gene matches: 8. CDR3 length: 13 amino acids. The CDR3 is CAWSRDSLSPQHF. For the CDR3, the DNA is TGTGCCTGGAGCAGGGACAGCCTATCGCCCCAGCATTTT.

This sequence joins TRBV18 and TRBJ2-5; TRBD2 might be the D (5 bases). Trimming pared 3 bases from V and 1 base from J, leaving 12 bases between. Germline loops: CDR1 KGHSH, CDR2 LQKENI. CDR3 size: 15 residues. The CDR3 bases are TGTGCCAGCTCACCTCAACCGGGATTCCAAGAGACCCAGTACTTC. Residues: CASSPQPGFQETQYF.

This clone showed up just a few times. The V call is TRBV5-4, the J call TRBJ2-4; D remains unclear. Germline V gene lookup returns CDR1 SGHNT and CDR2 YYREEE (reference sequence). The CDR3 runs to 14 residues. Trimming pared 4 bases from V and 13 bases from J, leaving 21 bases between. In DNA, the CDR3 is TGTGCCAGCAGCCGGAAAACCGTGAAAGATTCGCAGTACTTC. This translates into CASSRKTVKDSQYF.

In its sample, this clone was seen a few times. The rearrangement uses TRBV25-1 and TRBJ1-1, with D possibly being TRBD1 (6 bases). Deletions cut 2 bases from V and 1 base from J, with 14 bases between. Germline V gene sequence: CDR1 MGHDK, CDR2 SYGVNS. The length of the CDR3 is 16 residues. The CDR3 DNA follows: TGTGCCAGCAGTGAACCGGGGGGCGCCGGGAACACTGAAGCTTTCTTT. It yields the protein CASSEPGGAGNTEAFF.

This clone came up a few times. This rearrangement joins TRBV5-1 to TRBJ1-1; no clear D gene. This CDR3 region has 15 residues. Trimming took 1 base from V and 4 from J, leaving 14 bases between them. The V gene's germline CDR1 is SGHRS and CDR2 YFSETQ. The CDR3 bases are TGCGCCAGCAGCTTGTTCCACCTCAAAGCCACTGAAGCTTTCTTT. Residues: CASSLFHLKATEAFF.

The chain employs TRBV5-4 and TRBJ2-2; D gene ambiguous. CDR1 and CDR2 from the germline V gene are SGHNT and YYREEE (reference sequence). V lost 3 bases to trimming and J lost 6 bases, with 15 bases between them. The CDR3 totals 15 residues. CDR3: CASSSISLESGELFF. The CDR3, as DNA: TGTGCCAGCAGCTCAATTTCGCTGGAATCCGGGGAGCTGTTTTTT.

This clone has just a few counts. The chain combines TRBV7-2 with TRBJ2-1; D is undetermined. The CDR3 has 16 amino acids. Germline V lookup: CDR1 SGHTA, CDR2 FQGNSA. Between the trimmed V and J ends, which lost 4 bases and 2 bases, there was a span of 15 bases. The CDR3 nucleotides read TGTGCCAGCAGCTCTCCCCCCCGACTTACCTACAATGAGCAGTTCTTC. As protein: CASSSPPRLTYNEQFF. Full variable domain (missing parts from reference TRBV7-2 and TRBJ2-1): GAGVSQSPSNKVTEKGKDVELRCDPISGHTALYWYRQSLGQGLEFLIYFQGNSAPDKSGLPSDRFSAERTGGSVSTLTIQRTQQEDSAVYLCASSSPPRLTYNEQFFGPGTRLTVL.

This clone turned up a few times. V is TRBV7-2 and J is TRBJ2-7, with unresolved D. V gave up 5 bases and J gave up 3 bases, with 11 bases separating them. This CDR3 region has 13 residues. Germline V gene data show CDR1 as SGHTA and CDR2 as FQGNSA. CDR3 DNA: TGTGCCAGCAGCCTCTCCAGCGACTACGAGCAGTACGTC. Translation: CASSLSSDYEQYV.

This clone was seen more than once but under ten times. The genes are TRBV9 and TRBJ2-2; 7 positions agree with TRBD1. J was trimmed by 1 base and V by 4 bases; bases with no gene match: 1. Germline V lookup: CDR1 SGDLS, CDR2 YYNGEE. The CDR3 totals 14 residues. The CDR3 DNA is TGTGCCAGCAGCCGGACAGGGAACACCGGGGAGCTGTTTTTT. Protein: CASSRTGNTGELFF.

This clone was detected only a few times. V gene TRBV2 combines with J gene TRBJ2-3; D is unresolved. Germline V gene lookup returns CDR1 SNHLY and CDR2 FYNNEI. The CDR3 is 16 amino acids. The V gene lost 4 bases and the J gene lost 2 bases, with 16 bases spanning the gap. The CDR3, as DNA: TGTGCCAGCAGTGTACAGCCGGCCGTGACCACAGATACGCAGTATTTT. It translates to CASSVQPAVTTDTQYF.

This clone was counted only a few times. This rearrangement joins TRBV4-3 to TRBJ2-3, with D possibly being TRBD2 (5 bases). Deletions cut 1 base from V and 5 bases from J, with 10 bases between. This CDR3 spans 14 amino acids. Looked up from germline, CDR1 is LGHNA and CDR2 is YSLEER. DNA for the CDR3: TGCGCCAGCAGCCAAGCGGGAACTGGAGATACGCAGTATTTT. Translating it yields CASSQAGTGDTQYF.

This clone was counted a few times. The chain recombines TRBV14 with TRBJ1-1; 8 bases map to TRBD1. The length of the CDR3 is 13 residues. Germline V gene lookup returns CDR1 SGHDN and CDR2 FVKESK. The V segment lost 4 bases and the J segment 7 bases; nucleotides outside the gene matches: 5. CDR3 residues: CASSLRGQVEAFF. CDR3 DNA: TGTGCCAGCAGCCTCAGGGGACAGGTTGAAGCTTTCTTT.

The rearrangement links TRBV11-2 to TRBJ2-3; the D call may be TRBD1 or TRBD2 (5 bases each). In germline, CDR1 is SGHAT, CDR2 FQNNGV. CDR3 length equals 14 residues. V was cut by 3 bases and J by 2 bases, with 9 bases left in between. CDR3 in DNA: TGTGCCAGCAGCTTTGGGGGTGTCACAGATACGCAGTATTTT. This encodes CASSFGGVTDTQYF.

This clone was found a few times. The rearrangement uses TRBV7-2 and TRBJ2-7; D remains unclear. The CDR3 is 13 residues long. Trimming left V 2 bases short and J 3 bases short, with 8 bases between. Germline V gives CDR1 SGHTA, CDR2 FQGNSA. CDR3 residues: CASSLLGNYEQYF. CDR3 coding DNA: TGTGCCAGCAGCTTACTCGGAAACTACGAGCAGTACTTC.

This clone was counted only a few times. Other nucleotide sequences in the sample specify the same CDR3. The chain uses TRBV7-2 and TRBJ2-5, with 13 bases identical to TRBD2. The CDR3 length is 14 residues. The germline V gene encodes CDR1 SGHTA and CDR2 FQGNSA. Trimming cost V 3 bases and J 5 bases; bases outside gene matches: 0. This CDR3 reads CASSLGLAGETQYF. The CDR3 bases are TGTGCCAGCAGCTTGGGACTAGCGGGGGAGACCCAGTACTTC.

The genes are TRBV14 and TRBJ2-7; D remains ambiguous. Trimming left V 5 bases short and J 6 bases short, with 17 bases between. Germline lookup yields CDR1 SGHDN and CDR2 FVKESK. CDR3 length: 14 residues. The CDR3 DNA sequence: TGTGCCAGCAGCGGAACTACCCGCCTCTCCGAGCAGTACTTC. Residues: CASSGTTRLSEQYF.

This rearrangement joins TRBV6-5 to TRBJ1-5, with a weak D call TRBD1 (6 bases). The CDR3 runs to 14 residues. Germline-derived CDR1 and CDR2 are MNHEY and SVGAGI. The ends were cut back, 6 bases at V and 6 bases at J, with 15 bases in the middle. Here the CDR3 DNA reads TGTGCCAGCAGACCCGCAGGGGAAAGTCAGCCCCAGCATTTT. It is translated as CASRPAGESQPQHF.